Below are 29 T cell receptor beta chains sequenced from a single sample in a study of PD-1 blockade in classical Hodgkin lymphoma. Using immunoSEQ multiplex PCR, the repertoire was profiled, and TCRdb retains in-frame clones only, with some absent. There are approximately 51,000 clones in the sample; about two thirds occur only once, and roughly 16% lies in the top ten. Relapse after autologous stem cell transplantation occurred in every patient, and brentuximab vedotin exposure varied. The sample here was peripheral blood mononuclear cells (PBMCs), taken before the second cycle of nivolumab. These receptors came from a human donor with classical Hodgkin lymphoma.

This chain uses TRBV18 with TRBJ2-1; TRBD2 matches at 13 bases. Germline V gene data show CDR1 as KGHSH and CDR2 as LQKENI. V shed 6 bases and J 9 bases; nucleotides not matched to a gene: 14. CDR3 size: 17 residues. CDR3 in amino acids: CASSPIQGLAGLGEQFF. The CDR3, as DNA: TGTGCCAGCTCCCCGATTCAGGGACTAGCGGGATTAGGTGAGCAGTTCTTC.

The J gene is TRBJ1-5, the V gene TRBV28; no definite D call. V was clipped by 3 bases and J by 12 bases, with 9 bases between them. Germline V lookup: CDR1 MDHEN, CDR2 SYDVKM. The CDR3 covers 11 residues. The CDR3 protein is CASSFGVNQHF. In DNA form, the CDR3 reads TGTGCCAGCAGTTTTGGGGTCAACCAGCATTTT.

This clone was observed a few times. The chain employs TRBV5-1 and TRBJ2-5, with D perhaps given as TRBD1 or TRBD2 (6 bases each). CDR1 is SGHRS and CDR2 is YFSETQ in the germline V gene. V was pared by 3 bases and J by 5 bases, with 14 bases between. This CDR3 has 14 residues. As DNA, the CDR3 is TGCGCCAGCAGCTCCTGGAGGAGGGGGGAGACCCAGTACTTC. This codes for CASSSWRRGETQYF.

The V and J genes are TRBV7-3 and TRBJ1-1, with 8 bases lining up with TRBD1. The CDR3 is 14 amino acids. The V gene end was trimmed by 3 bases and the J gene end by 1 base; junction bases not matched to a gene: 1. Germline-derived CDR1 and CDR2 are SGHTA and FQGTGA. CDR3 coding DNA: TGTGCCAGCAGCTTCGGGACAGGGAACACTGAAGCTTTCTTT. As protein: CASSFGTGNTEAFF.

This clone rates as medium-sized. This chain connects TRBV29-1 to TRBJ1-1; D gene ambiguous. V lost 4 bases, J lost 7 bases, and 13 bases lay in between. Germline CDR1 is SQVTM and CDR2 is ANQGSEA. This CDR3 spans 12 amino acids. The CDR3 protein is CSVVLDGLEAFF. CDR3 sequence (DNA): TGCAGCGTTGTCTTGGACGGCCTTGAAGCTTTCTTT.

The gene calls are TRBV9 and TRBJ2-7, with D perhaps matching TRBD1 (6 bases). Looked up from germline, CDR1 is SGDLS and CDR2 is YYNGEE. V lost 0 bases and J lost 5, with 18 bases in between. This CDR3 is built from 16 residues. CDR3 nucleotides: TGTGCCAGCAGCGTAGGTTTAGGGGGTACCGTAGACGAGCAGTACTTC. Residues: CASSVGLGGTVDEQYF.

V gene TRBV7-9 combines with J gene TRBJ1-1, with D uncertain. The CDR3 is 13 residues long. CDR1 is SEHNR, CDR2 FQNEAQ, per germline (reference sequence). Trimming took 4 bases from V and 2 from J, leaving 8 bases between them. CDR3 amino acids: CASSSKLNTEAFF. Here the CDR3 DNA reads TGTGCCAGCAGCTCCAAATTAAACACTGAAGCTTTCTTT.

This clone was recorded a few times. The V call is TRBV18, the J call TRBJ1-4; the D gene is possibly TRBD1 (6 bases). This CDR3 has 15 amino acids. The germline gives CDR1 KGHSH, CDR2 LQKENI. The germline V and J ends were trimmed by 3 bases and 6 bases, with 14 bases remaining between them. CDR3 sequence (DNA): TGTGCCAGCTCACCTTTTGGGGGGGCAGATGAAAAACTGTTTTTT. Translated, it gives CASSPFGGADEKLFF. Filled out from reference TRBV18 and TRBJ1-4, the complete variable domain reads NAGVMQNPRHLVRRRGQEARLRCSPMKGHSHVYWYRQLPEEGLKFMVYLQKENIIDESGMPKERFSAEFPKEGPSILRIQQVVRGDSAAYFCASSPFGGADEKLFFGSGTQLSVL.

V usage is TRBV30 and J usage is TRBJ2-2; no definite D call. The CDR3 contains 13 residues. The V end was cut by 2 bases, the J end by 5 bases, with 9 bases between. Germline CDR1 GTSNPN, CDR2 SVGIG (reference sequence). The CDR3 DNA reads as TGTGCCTGGAGTTCCCTCGCAACCGGGGAGCTGTTTTTT. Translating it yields CAWSSLATGELFF. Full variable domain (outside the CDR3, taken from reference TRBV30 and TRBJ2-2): SQTIHQWPATLVQPVGSPLSLECTVEGTSNPNLYWYRQAAGRGLQLLFYSVGIGQISSEVPQNLSASRPQDRQFILSSKKLLLSDSGFYLCAWSSLATGELFFGEGSRLTVL.

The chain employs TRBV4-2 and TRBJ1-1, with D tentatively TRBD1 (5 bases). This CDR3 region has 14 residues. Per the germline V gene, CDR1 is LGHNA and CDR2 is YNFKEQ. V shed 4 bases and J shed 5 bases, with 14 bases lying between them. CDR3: CASSRQGDMTEAFF. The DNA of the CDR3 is TGTGCCAGCAGCCGGCAAGGGGATATGACTGAAGCTTTCTTT.

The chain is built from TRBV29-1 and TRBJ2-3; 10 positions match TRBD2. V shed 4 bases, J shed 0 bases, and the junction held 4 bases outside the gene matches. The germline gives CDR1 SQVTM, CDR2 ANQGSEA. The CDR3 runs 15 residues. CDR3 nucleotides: TGCAGCGTTGGGACTAGCGGAGTAAGCACAGATACGCAGTATTTT. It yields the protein CSVGTSGVSTDTQYF.

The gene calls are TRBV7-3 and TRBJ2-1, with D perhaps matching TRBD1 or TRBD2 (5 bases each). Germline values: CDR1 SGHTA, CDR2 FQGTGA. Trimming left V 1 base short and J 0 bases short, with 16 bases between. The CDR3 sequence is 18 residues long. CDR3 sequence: CASSLKGLGESSYNEQFF. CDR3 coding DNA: TGTGCCAGCAGCTTAAAGGGGTTGGGGGAAAGCTCCTACAATGAGCAGTTCTTC.

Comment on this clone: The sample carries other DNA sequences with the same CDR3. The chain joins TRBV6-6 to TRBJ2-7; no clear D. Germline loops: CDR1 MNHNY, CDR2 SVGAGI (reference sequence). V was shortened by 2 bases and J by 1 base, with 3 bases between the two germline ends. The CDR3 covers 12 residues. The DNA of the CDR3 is TGTGCCAGCAGTTACAGTTCCTACGAGCAGTACTTC. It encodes CASSYSSYEQYF.

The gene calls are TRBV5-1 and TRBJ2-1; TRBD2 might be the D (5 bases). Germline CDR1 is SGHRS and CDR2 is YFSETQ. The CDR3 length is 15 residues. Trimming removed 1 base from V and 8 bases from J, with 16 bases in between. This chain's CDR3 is CASSLRVSGSDEQFF. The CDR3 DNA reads TGCGCCAGCAGCTTGAGAGTGTCTGGGAGCGATGAGCAGTTCTTC.

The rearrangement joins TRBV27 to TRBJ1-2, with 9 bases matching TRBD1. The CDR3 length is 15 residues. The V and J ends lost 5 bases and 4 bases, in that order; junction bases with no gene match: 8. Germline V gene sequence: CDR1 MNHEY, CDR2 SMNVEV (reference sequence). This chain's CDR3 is CASSLRTGASYGYTF. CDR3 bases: TGTGCCAGCAGTCTCCGGACAGGGGCGAGCTATGGCTACACCTTC.

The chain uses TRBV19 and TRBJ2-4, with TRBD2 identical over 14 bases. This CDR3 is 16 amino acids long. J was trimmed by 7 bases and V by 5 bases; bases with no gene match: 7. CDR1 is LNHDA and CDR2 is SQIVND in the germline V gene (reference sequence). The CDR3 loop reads CASSPRLAGGTNIQYF. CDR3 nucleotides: TGTGCCAGTAGTCCCCGACTAGCGGGAGGGACGAACATTCAGTACTTC. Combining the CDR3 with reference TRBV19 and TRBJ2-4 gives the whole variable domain DGGITQSPKYLFRKEGQNVTLSCEQNLNHDAMYWYRQDPGQGLRLIYYSQIVNDFQKGDIAEGYSVSREKKESFPLTVTSAQKNPTAFYLCASSPRLAGGTNIQYFGAGTRLSVL.

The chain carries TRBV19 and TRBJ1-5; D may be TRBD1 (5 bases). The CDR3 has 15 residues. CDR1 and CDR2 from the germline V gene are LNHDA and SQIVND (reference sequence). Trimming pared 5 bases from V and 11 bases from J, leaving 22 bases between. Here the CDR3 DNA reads TGTGCCAGTAGTGGGCAGGGCCCTAGTAATCGCGCCCAGCATTTT. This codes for CASSGQGPSNRAQHF.

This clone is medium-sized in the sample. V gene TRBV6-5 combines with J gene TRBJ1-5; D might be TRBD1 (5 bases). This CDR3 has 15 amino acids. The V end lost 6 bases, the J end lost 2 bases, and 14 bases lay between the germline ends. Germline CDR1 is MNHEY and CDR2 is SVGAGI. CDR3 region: CASSPGLLGNQPQHF. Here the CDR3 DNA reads TGTGCCAGCAGCCCGGGACTTTTAGGCAATCAGCCCCAGCATTTT.

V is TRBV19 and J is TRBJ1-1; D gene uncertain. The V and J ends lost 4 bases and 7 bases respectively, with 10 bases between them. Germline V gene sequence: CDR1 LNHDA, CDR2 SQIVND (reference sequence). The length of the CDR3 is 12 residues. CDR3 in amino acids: CASSTPWGEAFF. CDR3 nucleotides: TGTGCCAGTAGTACCCCTTGGGGTGAAGCTTTCTTT.

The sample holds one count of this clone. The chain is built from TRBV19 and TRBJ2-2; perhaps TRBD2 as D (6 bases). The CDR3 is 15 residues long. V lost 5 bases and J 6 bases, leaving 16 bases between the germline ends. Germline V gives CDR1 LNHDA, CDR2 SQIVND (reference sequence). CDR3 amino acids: CASSGSAGGAGELFF. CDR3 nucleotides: TGTGCCAGTAGTGGGTCAGCGGGCGGGGCCGGGGAGCTGTTTTTT.

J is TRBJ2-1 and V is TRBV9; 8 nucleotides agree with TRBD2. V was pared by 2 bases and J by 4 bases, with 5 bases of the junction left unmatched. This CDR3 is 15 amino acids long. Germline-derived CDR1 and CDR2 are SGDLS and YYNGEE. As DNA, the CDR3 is TGTGCCAGCAGCGTGGCGGGAGGCTATTACAATGAGCAGTTCTTC. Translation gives CASSVAGGYYNEQFF.

CDR3 sequence reads: CASSHRGLYEQYF. The DNA for the CDR3 is TGTGCCAGCAGCCACAGGGGGCTGTACGAGCAGTACTTC. The V and J genes are TRBV6-1 and TRBJ2-7, with 9 nucleotides matching TRBD1. The CDR3 contains 13 residues. CDR1 MNHNS and CDR2 SASEGT come from the germline V gene. Trimming removed 6 bases from V and 4 bases from J; junction bases left unmatched: 4.

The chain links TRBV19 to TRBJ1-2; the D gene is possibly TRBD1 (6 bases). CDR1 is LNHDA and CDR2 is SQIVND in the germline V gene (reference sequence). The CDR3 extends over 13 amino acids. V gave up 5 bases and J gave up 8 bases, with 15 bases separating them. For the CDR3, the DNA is TGTGCCAGTAGTCTTCGGGACATAAAAGGCTACACCTTC. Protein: CASSLRDIKGYTF.

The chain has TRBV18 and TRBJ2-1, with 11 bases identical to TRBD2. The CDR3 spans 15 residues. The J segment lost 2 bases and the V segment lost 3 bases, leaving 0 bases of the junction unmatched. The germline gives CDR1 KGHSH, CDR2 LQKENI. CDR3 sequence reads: CASSPSGRAYNEQFF. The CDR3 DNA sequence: TGTGCCAGCTCACCTAGCGGGAGGGCCTACAATGAGCAGTTCTTC.

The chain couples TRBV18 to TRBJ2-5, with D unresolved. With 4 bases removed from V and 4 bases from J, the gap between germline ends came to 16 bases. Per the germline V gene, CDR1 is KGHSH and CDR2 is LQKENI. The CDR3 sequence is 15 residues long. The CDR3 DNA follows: TGTGCCAGCTCACTCGATCAGGCGGTAGGAGAGACCCAGTACTTC. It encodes CASSLDQAVGETQYF. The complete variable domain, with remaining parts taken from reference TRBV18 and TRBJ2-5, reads NAGVMQNPRHLVRRRGQEARLRCSPMKGHSHVYWYRQLPEEGLKFMVYLQKENIIDESGMPKERFSAEFPKEGPSILRIQQVVRGDSAAYFCASSLDQAVGETQYFGPGTRLLVL.

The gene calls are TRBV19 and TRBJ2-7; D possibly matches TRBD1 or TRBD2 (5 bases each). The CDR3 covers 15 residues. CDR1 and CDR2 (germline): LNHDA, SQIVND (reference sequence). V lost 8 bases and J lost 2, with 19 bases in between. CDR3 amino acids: CASRLGGSPTYEQYF. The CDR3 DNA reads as TGTGCCAGTCGCCTTGGGGGTTCCCCTACCTACGAGCAGTACTTC.

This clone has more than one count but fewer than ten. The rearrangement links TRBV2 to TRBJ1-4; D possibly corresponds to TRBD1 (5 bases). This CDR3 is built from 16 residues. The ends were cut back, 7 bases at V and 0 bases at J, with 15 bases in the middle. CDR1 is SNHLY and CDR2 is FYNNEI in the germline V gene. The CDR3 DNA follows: TGTGCCAGCACCAACGGGGCCCGTGCAACTAATGAAAAACTGTTTTTT. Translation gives CASTNGARATNEKLFF.

CDR3 in amino acids: CASRGQGASTEAFF. In nucleotides, the CDR3 is TGTGCCAGCAGGGGACAGGGGGCTTCCACTGAAGCTTTCTTT. V gene TRBV7-2 combines with J gene TRBJ1-1; 12 bases line up with TRBD1. The germline CDR1 and CDR2 sequences are SGHTA and FQGNSA. Losses at the gene ends were 6 bases for V and 4 bases for J; bases not matched to a gene: 3. This CDR3 is 14 amino acids long.

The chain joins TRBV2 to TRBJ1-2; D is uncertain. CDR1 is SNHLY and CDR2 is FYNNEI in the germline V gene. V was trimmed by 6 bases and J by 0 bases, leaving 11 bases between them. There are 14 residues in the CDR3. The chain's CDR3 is CASRNDAANYGYTF. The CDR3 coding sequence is TGTGCCAGCAGGAACGACGCTGCTAACTATGGCTACACCTTC. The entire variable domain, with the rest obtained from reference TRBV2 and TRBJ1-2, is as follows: EPEVTQTPSHQVTQMGQEVILRCVPISNHLYFYWYRQILGQKVEFLVSFYNNEISEKSEIFDDQFSVERPDGSNFTLKIRSTKLEDSAMYFCASRNDAANYGYTFGSGTRLTVV.